These 22 T cell receptor beta chains were sequenced from one sample in a study of identifying expanded T cells in peripheral blood. Using immunoSEQ multiplex PCR, the repertoire was profiled, and TCRdb retains in-frame clones only, with some absent. This table has more than 85,000 clones, approximately 88% appearing once. Sequenced: blood. These receptors were collected from a person aged 18 to 75 in good health.

The rearrangement links TRBV7-6 to TRBJ2-2; D is perhaps TRBD1 (6 bases). The CDR3 totals 15 residues. The ends were cut back, 5 bases at V and 1 base at J, with 11 bases in the middle. Germline assignment: CDR1 SGHVS and CDR2 FNYEAQ. The DNA of the CDR3 is TGTGCCAGCAGCATAAGACAGGTGAACACCGGGGAGCTGTTTTTT. As protein: CASSIRQVNTGELFF. Full variable domain (remainder filled in from reference TRBV7-6 and TRBJ2-2): GAGVSQSPRYKVTKRGQDVALRCDPISGHVSLYWYRQALGQGPEFLTYFNYEAQQDKSGLPNDRFSAERPEGSISTLTIQRTEQRDSAMYRCASSIRQVNTGELFFGEGSRLTVL.

V is TRBV19 and J is TRBJ1-1; tentative D call: TRBD1 (6 bases). The germline V gene has CDR1 LNHDA and CDR2 SQIVND (reference sequence). This CDR3 has 16 residues. V was clipped by 6 bases and J by 1 base, with 18 bases between them. The CDR3, as DNA: TGTGCCAGTAGCGAGCCGAGGGGGACTAAGAACACTGAAGCTTTCTTT. It codes for CASSEPRGTKNTEAFF.

This clone was observed a handful of times. CDR3 amino acids: CSATDSYGYTF. CDR3 bases: TGCAGTGCGACAGACAGCTATGGCTACACCTTC. The rearrangement uses TRBV20-1 and TRBJ1-2; D is perhaps TRBD1 (5 bases). V was pared by 6 bases and J by 4 bases, with 9 bases between. The CDR3 consists of 11 residues. Germline values: CDR1 DFQATT, CDR2 SNEGSKA (reference sequence).

The J gene is TRBJ1-1, the V gene TRBV29-1, with D possibly matching TRBD1 (6 bases). This CDR3 has 10 amino acids. Trimming stripped 4 bases from V and 11 bases from J, with 11 bases between. Germline CDR1 reads SQVTM; CDR2 reads ANQGSEA. The DNA for the CDR3 is TGCAGCGTTGGACAGGATGAGGCTTTCTTT. This sequence encodes CSVGQDEAFF.

CDR3 DNA: TGTGCCACCGCTTACAGTTTAGCCTACGAGCAGTACTTC. Translated: CATAYSLAYEQYF. The chain couples TRBV6-1 to TRBJ2-7; D remains unclear. The germline V and J ends were trimmed by 10 bases and 2 bases, with 15 bases remaining between them. This CDR3 region has 13 residues. CDR1 is MNHNS and CDR2 is SASEGT in the germline V gene.

V is TRBV6-5 and J is TRBJ1-4; D may be TRBD1 (5 bases). Trimming took off 6 bases at V and 7 bases at J, with 18 bases between the two ends. Germline V gene lookup returns CDR1 MNHEY and CDR2 SVGAGI. This CDR3 comprises 15 residues. The CDR3, as DNA: TGTGCCAGCAGGTCAAAAGGACGCGGGGGTGAAAAACTGTTTTTT. Translated, it gives CASRSKGRGGEKLFF.

Only a few counts were recorded for this clone. The chain joins TRBV4-2 to TRBJ2-7; weak D call: TRBD1 (6 bases). V gave up 4 bases and J gave up 5 bases, with 9 bases separating them. Per the germline V gene, CDR1 is LGHNA and CDR2 is YNFKEQ. The CDR3 runs 12 residues. CDR3 nucleotides: TGTGCCAGCAGCCGAAACAGGGACGAGCAGTACTTC. As protein: CASSRNRDEQYF.

The chain combines TRBV4-2 with TRBJ2-6; maybe TRBD2 (6 bases). In germline, CDR1 is LGHNA, CDR2 YNFKEQ. Trimming removed 3 bases at V and 9 bases at J, with 15 bases between. The CDR3 loop spans 15 amino acids. Here the CDR3 reads CASSQAAGALNVLTF. The CDR3 nucleotides are TGTGCCAGCAGCCAGGCAGCGGGCGCGCTCAACGTCCTGACTTTC.

V gene TRBV19 combines with J gene TRBJ2-5; D ambiguous. V lost 7 bases, J lost 5 bases, and 14 bases lay in between. Germline V gene lookup returns CDR1 LNHDA and CDR2 SQIVND (reference sequence). The CDR3 consists of 13 residues. In nucleotides, the CDR3 is TGTGCCAGTATCGCAAACCCCGGGGAGACCCAGTACTTC. Amino acid sequence: CASIANPGETQYF.

The rearrangement links TRBV6-1 to TRBJ1-2; the match to TRBD1 covers 7 bases. CDR3 length: 15 residues. In germline, CDR1 is MNHNS, CDR2 SASEGT. Trimming cost V 6 bases and J 8 bases; bases outside gene matches: 15. CDR3 amino acids: CASSATETGRRGYTF. DNA of the CDR3: TGTGCCAGCAGCGCCACCGAGACAGGGCGACGCGGCTACACCTTC.

This clone has a single count. The chain has TRBV18 and TRBJ1-3; 7 bases fit TRBD1. The CDR3 spans 17 residues. Germline V gene sequence: CDR1 KGHSH, CDR2 LQKENI. The trim removed 3 bases at V and 0 bases at J, leaving 8 bases unmatched. CDR3 coding DNA: TGTGCCAGCTCACCGCCGGCGACAGGGAGCTCTGGAAACACCATATATTTT. Translation: CASSPPATGSSGNTIYF. Drawing the rest from reference TRBV18 and TRBJ1-3, the complete variable domain is NAGVMQNPRHLVRRRGQEARLRCSPMKGHSHVYWYRQLPEEGLKFMVYLQKENIIDESGMPKERFSAEFPKEGPSILRIQQVVRGDSAAYFCASSPPATGSSGNTIYFGEGSWLTVV.

The chain employs TRBV19 and TRBJ2-5, with 7 bases lining up with TRBD2. The CDR3 contains 13 residues. V dropped 4 bases and J dropped 5; count of bases not matched to a gene: 4. Germline-derived CDR1 and CDR2 are LNHDA and SQIVND (reference sequence). The CDR3 DNA reads as TGTGCCAGTAGTAGAGCGGGGAGGGAGACCCAGTACTTC. Translation: CASSRAGRETQYF.

The J gene is TRBJ1-3, the V gene TRBV7-2; a possible D gene is TRBD1 (5 bases). The length of the CDR3 is 17 residues. Trimming took off 1 base at V and 0 bases at J, with 13 bases between the two ends. The germline gives CDR1 SGHTA, CDR2 FQGNSA. The chain's CDR3 is CASSLVGGWGSGNTIYF. CDR3 coding DNA: TGTGCCAGCAGCTTAGTTGGGGGATGGGGCTCTGGAAACACCATATATTTT.

The rearrangement links TRBV7-9 to TRBJ1-4; D remains ambiguous. This CDR3 comprises 14 residues. Germline V gene sequence: CDR1 SEHNR, CDR2 FQNEAQ (reference sequence). With 10 bases removed from V and 0 bases from J, the gap between germline ends came to 12 bases. DNA of the CDR3: TGTGCCATAGGAAAAAGGGCAACTAATGAAAAACTGTTTTTT. Residues: CAIGKRATNEKLFF.

The chain links TRBV4-1 to TRBJ1-2; D is unresolved. Deletions cut 2 bases from V and 4 bases from J, with 8 bases between. This CDR3 has 13 residues. CDR1 is MGHRA, CDR2 YSYEKL, per germline. The DNA of the CDR3 is TGCGCCAGCAGCCAAAGCGAGGGCTATGGCTACACCTTC. Its protein is CASSQSEGYGYTF.

The gene calls are TRBV7-9 and TRBJ2-3, with D hard to call. The length of the CDR3 is 13 residues. CDR1 SEHNR and CDR2 FQNEAQ come from the germline V gene (reference sequence). V gave up 4 bases and J gave up 5 bases, with 10 bases separating them. CDR3 in amino acids: CASSSDVGDTQYF. The CDR3 DNA sequence: TGTGCCAGCAGCTCCGATGTTGGAGATACGCAGTATTTT.

V is TRBV5-1 and J is TRBJ2-5; D is tentatively TRBD1 or TRBD2 (7 bases each). Per germline, CDR1 SGHRS and CDR2 YFSETQ. The CDR3 totals 15 residues. Trimming stripped 3 bases from V and 3 bases from J, with 15 bases between. CDR3 loop: CASSSGGTGEETQYF. CDR3 DNA sequence: TGCGCCAGCAGCTCGGGGGGAACAGGGGAAGAGACCCAGTACTTC.

The chain links TRBV9 to TRBJ2-3; D perhaps matches TRBD1 (6 bases). Germline CDR1 SGDLS, CDR2 YYNGEE. The CDR3 contains 14 residues. The ends were cut back, 7 bases at V and 0 bases at J, with 12 bases in the middle. CDR3 sequence (DNA): TGTGCCAGCCAAGGGGGTCATAGCACAGATACGCAGTATTTT. It encodes CASQGGHSTDTQYF.

This clone was seen just once. The chain is built from TRBV7-7 and TRBJ2-2, with TRBD2 matching 10 bases. Germline-derived CDR1 and CDR2 are SSHAT and FNYEAQ (reference sequence). There are 16 residues in the CDR3. J was trimmed by 0 bases and V by 4 bases; bases with no gene match: 2. CDR3 bases: TGTGCCAGCAGCTCCGGACTAGCGGCGAACACCGGGGAGCTGTTTTTT. This encodes CASSSGLAANTGELFF.

The rearrangement uses TRBV5-5 and TRBJ2-7; TRBD1 might be the D (7 bases). This CDR3 is built from 18 residues. Germline CDR1 reads SGHKS; CDR2 reads YYEKEE (reference sequence). V lost 4 bases, J lost 2 bases, and 25 bases lay in between. The CDR3 sequence is CASSTPPWRAQGAYEQYF. The CDR3 region has the DNA TGTGCCAGCAGCACCCCCCCGTGGAGGGCCCAGGGGGCCTACGAGCAGTACTTC.

The chain employs TRBV5-1 and TRBJ1-1, with D possibly being TRBD1 (6 bases). The length of the CDR3 is 14 residues. V was trimmed by 5 bases and J by 0 bases, leaving 11 bases between them. Germline V gives CDR1 SGHRS, CDR2 YFSETQ. The CDR3 here is CASRGDNMNTEAFF. DNA of the CDR3: TGCGCCAGCAGAGGGGACAACATGAACACTGAAGCTTTCTTT. Combining the CDR3 with reference TRBV5-1 and TRBJ1-1 gives the whole variable domain KAGVTQTPRYLIKTRGQQVTLSCSPISGHRSVSWYQQTPGQGLQFLFEYFSETQRNKGNFPGRFSGRQFSNSRSEMNVSTLELGDSALYLCASRGDNMNTEAFFGQGTRLTVV.

J is TRBJ2-1 and V is TRBV30; D is uncertain. This CDR3 has 14 residues. Germline CDR1 is GTSNPN and CDR2 is SVGIG (reference sequence). V gave up 3 bases and J gave up 2 bases, with 11 bases separating them. For the CDR3, the DNA is TGTGCCTGGAGGCTAACCGAAACCTACAATGAGCAGTTCTTC. Translation gives CAWRLTETYNEQFF.